This passage covers 27 T cell receptor beta chains from one sample sequenced in a study of blood T cell repertoires in COVID-19. Generated by immunoSEQ multiplex PCR, the TCRdb table keeps only in-frame clones and is missing some. The repertoire holds roughly 110,000 clones, with roughly nine tenths as singletons. Sequenced: peripheral blood. The receptors were gathered from a man in his forties with acute or convalescent COVID-19.

The V gene is TRBV5-4, the J gene TRBJ1-1; 9 bases match TRBD1. V trimming: 5 bases; J trimming: 4 bases; junction bases outside the gene matches: 9. The germline V gene has CDR1 SGHNT and CDR2 YYREEE (reference sequence). This CDR3 contains 15 residues. As DNA, the CDR3 is TGTGCCAGCAGTCGGACAGGGGCTAGAGTCACTGAAGCTTTCTTT. Its translation is CASSRTGARVTEAFF. Based on the CDR3 plus reference TRBV5-4 and TRBJ1-1, the full variable domain is ETGVTQSPTHLIKTRGQQVTLRCSSQSGHNTVSWYQQALGQGPQFIFQYYREEENGRGNFPPRFSGLQFPNYSSELNVNALELDDSALYLCASSRTGARVTEAFFGQGTRLTVV.

The chain has TRBV5-6 and TRBJ1-2; 11 positions agree with TRBD1. There are 15 residues in the CDR3. Germline values: CDR1 SGHDT, CDR2 YYEEEE. J gave up 4 bases and V 4 bases, and 6 bases lay outside the gene matches. CDR3 protein: CASSTRTGGVYGYTF. The CDR3 DNA reads as TGTGCCAGCAGCACCAGGACAGGGGGCGTCTATGGCTACACCTTC.

The chain recombines TRBV19 with TRBJ1-5, with 9 bases aligning to TRBD1. V trimming: 8 bases; J trimming: 8 bases; junction bases outside the gene matches: 19. Germline V gene sequence: CDR1 LNHDA, CDR2 SQIVND (reference sequence). CDR3 length: 17 residues. CDR3 region: CASGNFRTRGDREPQHF. The CDR3 DNA reads TGTGCCAGTGGAAACTTCCGGACAAGGGGGGACAGGGAGCCCCAGCATTTT.

The gene calls are TRBV7-9 and TRBJ2-7; D uncertain. Germline CDR1 is SEHNR and CDR2 is FQNEAQ (reference sequence). The CDR3 has 12 residues. V lost 1 base, J lost 4 bases, and 5 bases lay in between. The CDR3 sequence is CASSLGEYEQYF. Here the CDR3 DNA reads TGTGCCAGCAGCTTAGGAGAGTACGAGCAGTACTTC.

This chain connects TRBV6-5 to TRBJ1-5; possible D gene TRBD1, 6 bases. The CDR3 is 15 residues long. Germline CDR1 and CDR2: MNHEY and SVGAGI. V was clipped by 11 bases and J by 5 bases, with 22 bases between them. The CDR3 nucleotides are TGTGCCGGGGGCCAACAGGGATTGATTCATCAGCCCCAGCATTTT. Residues: CAGGQQGLIHQPQHF.

The rearrangement joins TRBV19 to TRBJ1-6; tentative D call: TRBD1 (5 bases). Trimming stripped 1 base from V and 5 bases from J, with 9 bases between. Germline V lookup: CDR1 LNHDA, CDR2 SQIVND (reference sequence). The CDR3 loop spans 15 amino acids. The CDR3 loop reads CASSIVGGDNSPLHF. CDR3 nucleotide sequence: TGTGCCAGTAGTATAGTCGGGGGAGATAATTCACCCCTCCACTTT.

This clone has only a few counts. This chain uses TRBV19 with TRBJ2-1, with unresolved D. Deletions cut 3 bases from V and 5 bases from J, with 11 bases between. CDR3 size: 14 residues. Germline loops: CDR1 LNHDA, CDR2 SQIVND (reference sequence). CDR3 protein: CASSMPLTDNEQFF. CDR3 coding DNA: TGTGCCAGTAGTATGCCCCTCACAGACAATGAGCAGTTCTTC.

The chain couples TRBV4-3 to TRBJ1-3; D remains unclear. V lost 4 bases and J 1 base, leaving 5 bases between the germline ends. Germline loops: CDR1 LGHNA, CDR2 YSLEER. The CDR3 loop spans 13 amino acids. Written as DNA, the CDR3 is TGCGCCAGCAGCCTCCGGTCTGGAAACACCATATATTTT. Its translation is CASSLRSGNTIYF.

The chain joins TRBV12-5 to TRBJ2-4; 9 positions match TRBD1. Germline V gene data show CDR1 as LGHNT and CDR2 as FRNRAP. The CDR3 runs 16 residues. Losses at the gene ends were 5 bases for V and 0 bases for J; bases not matched to a gene: 5. CDR3 amino acids: CASGPGQGIAKNIQYF. The CDR3 nucleotides read TGTGCTAGTGGTCCCGGACAGGGGATAGCCAAAAACATTCAGTACTTC.

CDR3 amino acids: CASSPFINSYEQYF. CDR3 DNA: TGTGCCAGCAGCCCCTTTATTAACAGTTACGAGCAGTACTTC. The V call is TRBV7-2, the J call TRBJ2-7; D is undetermined. CDR1 is SGHTA and CDR2 is FQGNSA in the germline V gene. Trimming removed 5 bases from V and 4 bases from J, with 15 bases in between. This CDR3 is 14 amino acids long. Using reference TRBV7-2 and TRBJ2-7 for the parts outside the CDR3, the full variable domain is GAGVSQSPSNKVTEKGKDVELRCDPISGHTALYWYRQSLGQGLEFLIYFQGNSAPDKSGLPSDRFSAERTGGSVSTLTIQRTQQEDSAVYLCASSPFINSYEQYFGPGTRLTVT.

The chain combines TRBV18 with TRBJ2-2; a weak D match, TRBD1 (6 bases). This CDR3 has 15 amino acids. The germline V gene has CDR1 KGHSH and CDR2 LQKENI. Between the trimmed V and J ends, which lost 6 bases and 6 bases, there was a span of 17 bases. The CDR3 bases are TGTGCCAGCTCCCCAGGGACATCGGCGGCCGGGGAGCTGTTTTTT. As protein: CASSPGTSAAGELFF.

This clone was counted a few times. This rearrangement joins TRBV21-1 to TRBJ1-5. TRBV21-1 is assigned pseudogene status. This CDR3 region has 13 residues. The CDR3 loop is CASSRGSNQPQHF. CDR3 DNA sequence: TGTGCCAGCAGCCGGGGATCCAATCAGCCCCAGCATTTT.

This chain uses TRBV5-6 with TRBJ1-1, with D perhaps TRBD1 (6 bases). The CDR3 is 17 residues long. Trimming took off 2 bases at V and 0 bases at J, with 17 bases between the two ends. Germline CDR1 reads SGHDT; CDR2 reads YYEEEE. The CDR3 region has the DNA TGTGCCAGCAGCTTACAAGGACAGCCACTCATGAACACTGAAGCTTTCTTT. Its protein is CASSLQGQPLMNTEAFF.

J is TRBJ2-7 and V is TRBV6-2 or TRBV6-3, with a tentative D call TRBD2 (6 bases). Between the trimmed V and J ends, which lost 2 bases and 7 bases, there was a span of 21 bases. The CDR3 runs 16 residues. In germline, CDR1 is MNHEY, CDR2 SVGEGT. In DNA form, the CDR3 reads TGTGCCAGCAGTTACGGAACAGGTCAGCGGGTAAAAGAGCAGTACTTC. The encoded protein is CASSYGTGQRVKEQYF.

The J gene is TRBJ2-7, the V gene TRBV15; 8 bases agree with TRBD1. CDR3 length: 14 amino acids. The V gene end was trimmed by 4 bases and the J gene end by 5 bases; junction bases not matched to a gene: 7. The germline V gene encodes CDR1 LNHNV and CDR2 YYDKDF (reference sequence). CDR3 bases: TGTGCCACCAGCAAACCAGGGGGCTACCACGAGCAGTACTTC. It encodes CATSKPGGYHEQYF. Full variable domain (remainder filled in from reference TRBV15 and TRBJ2-7): DAMVIQNPRYQVTQFGKPVTLSCSQTLNHNVMYWYQQKSSQAPKLLFHYYDKDFNNEADTPDNFQSRRPNTSFCFLDIRSPGLGDTAMYLCATSKPGGYHEQYFGPGTRLTVT.

The J gene is TRBJ2-1, the V gene TRBV13; TRBD1 agrees at 8 bases. Germline V gene data show CDR1 as PRHDT and CDR2 as FYEKMQ (reference sequence). The CDR3 contains 16 residues. The V and J ends lost 5 bases and 1 base, in that order; junction bases with no gene match: 7. CDR3 region: CASSGGTGRSYNEQFF. The CDR3 region has the DNA TGTGCCAGCAGCGGAGGGACAGGTCGTTCCTACAATGAGCAGTTCTTC.

This clone was picked up one time. This chain links TRBV5-8 with TRBJ1-5, with 7 bases lining up with TRBD1. The germline CDR1 and CDR2 sequences are SGHTS and YDEGEE. The trim removed 2 bases at V and 6 bases at J, leaving 5 bases unmatched. The CDR3 spans 14 residues. CDR3 DNA: TGTGCCAGCAGCTTACTCAGGGGGGCTCAGCCCCAGCATTTT. This codes for CASSLLRGAQPQHF.

The chain couples TRBV30 to TRBJ2-1, with 9 bases that match TRBD2. Germline assignment: CDR1 GTSNPN and CDR2 SVGIG (reference sequence). With 0 bases clipped from V and 0 bases from J, the junction kept 12 bases outside the gene matches. The CDR3 length is 19 residues. CDR3 DNA: TGTGCCTGGAGTGTACTTAGACTAGCGGCTAGTAGCTCCTACAATGAGCAGTTCTTC. It codes for CAWSVLRLAASSSYNEQFF.

The chain couples TRBV5-1 to TRBJ1-3; D unresolved. The CDR3 runs to 16 residues. CDR1 SGHRS and CDR2 YFSETQ come from the germline V gene. V was shortened by 4 bases and J by 1 base, with 15 bases between the two germline ends. DNA for the CDR3: TGCGCCAGCAGCCTCCCCTCCGGGGAATCTGGAAACACCATATATTTT. Encoded protein: CASSLPSGESGNTIYF.

The rearrangement joins TRBV5-6 to TRBJ2-4, with a tentative D call TRBD1 (5 bases). Trimming stripped 0 bases from V and 7 bases from J, with 11 bases between. Germline V gene lookup returns CDR1 SGHDT and CDR2 YYEEEE. The CDR3 consists of 14 residues. The CDR3 sequence is CASSLDARGNIQYF. The CDR3 nucleotides read TGTGCCAGCAGCTTGGACGCAAGGGGCAACATTCAGTACTTC. The whole variable domain, filled in from reference TRBV5-6 and TRBJ2-4, reads DAGVTQSPTHLIKTRGQQVTLRCSPKSGHDTVSWYQQALGQGPQFIFQYYEEEERQRGNFPDRFSGHQFPNYSSELNVNALLLGDSALYLCASSLDARGNIQYFGAGTRLSVL.

The rearrangement uses TRBV24-1 and TRBJ2-7; 7 bases align to TRBD1. Germline V gene sequence: CDR1 KGHDR, CDR2 SFDVKD. The V and J ends lost 4 bases and 3 bases, in that order; junction bases with no gene match: 5. This CDR3 is 14 amino acids long. The CDR3 region is CATSDPGTDYEQYF. The DNA of the CDR3 is TGTGCCACCAGTGACCCGGGGACAGACTACGAGCAGTACTTC.

The chain joins TRBV7-2 to TRBJ1-2, with unresolved D. Germline V gene data show CDR1 as SGHTA and CDR2 as FQGNSA. The CDR3 totals 13 residues. Trimming pared 5 bases from V and 5 bases from J, leaving 12 bases between. The CDR3 region is CASSPGGIYGYTF. The CDR3 DNA sequence: TGTGCCAGCAGCCCAGGCGGGATTTATGGCTACACCTTC.

This chain links TRBV15 with TRBJ1-1; D perhaps matches TRBD1 (5 bases). Trimming took off 3 bases at V and 4 bases at J, with 12 bases between the two ends. This CDR3 spans 14 amino acids. Germline CDR1 reads LNHNV; CDR2 reads YYDKDF (reference sequence). The CDR3 spells CATSRGEVGTEAFF. The DNA of the CDR3 is TGTGCCACCAGCAGGGGGGAGGTCGGCACTGAAGCTTTCTTT.

Turning to this clone: An end of the junction does not agree with germline; a read error may underlie this. The chain combines TRBV3-1 (or the pseudogene TRBV3-2) with TRBJ1-4; 7 bases are shared with TRBD1. Germline loops: CDR1 LGHDT, CDR2 YNNKEL (reference sequence). There are 16 residues in the CDR3. Written as DNA, the CDR3 is TGTGCCAGCAGCCCGCATCGACAGGGCCATAATGGAAAACTGTTTTTT. It yields the protein CASSPHRQGHNGKLFF.

A few counts support this clone. The chain links TRBV4-2 to TRBJ2-1; TRBD2 matches 8 bases. Germline V gene sequence: CDR1 LGHNA, CDR2 YNFKEQ. The CDR3 covers 15 residues. The trim removed 0 bases at V and 5 bases at J, leaving 3 bases unmatched. CDR3 sequence (DNA): TGTGCCAGCAGCCAAGATTGGGGACTAGACAATGAGCAGTTCTTC. It is translated as CASSQDWGLDNEQFF.

The chain carries TRBV19 and TRBJ2-5, with a tentative D call TRBD1 (6 bases). The CDR3 length is 14 residues. CDR1 is LNHDA and CDR2 is SQIVND in the germline V gene (reference sequence). Trimming stripped 3 bases from V and 1 base from J, with 9 bases between. In DNA, the CDR3 is TGTGCCAGTAGTATTACAGGGACCCAAGAGACCCAGTACTTC. It is translated as CASSITGTQETQYF.

The chain couples TRBV19 to TRBJ1-5; D perhaps matches TRBD1 (6 bases). This CDR3 region has 17 residues. Germline V gene data show CDR1 as LNHDA and CDR2 as SQIVND (reference sequence). V lost 5 bases and J 6 bases, leaving 23 bases between the germline ends. This CDR3 is CASSLQGSHPNGQPQHF. DNA for the CDR3: TGTGCCAGTAGTCTACAGGGTTCCCACCCCAATGGTCAGCCCCAGCATTTT.